This passage covers 6 T cell receptor beta chains from one sample sequenced in a study of blood T cell repertoires in COVID-19 (dated by TCRdb to about 2020). Library preparation used the immunoSEQ multiplex PCR assay. The source is immuneACCESS, and TCRdb retained only in-frame sequences with V and J called. Part of the clones is not carried over; for the studies checked, unresolved V genes explain less than half of this, and the remainder is unexplained. This sample has roughly 95,000 clones in its table, and over 70% of those were observed once. The top ten constitute 4.1% of the sample. Sequences were obtained from peripheral blood. The receptors shown here come from a man aged 55 to 70 with acute or convalescent COVID-19.

The rearrangement uses TRBV7-3 and TRBJ1-1; 7 bases are a match to TRBD1. Trimming took 4 bases from V and 7 from J; bases not matched to a gene: 6. The CDR3 covers 13 residues. Germline V gene data show CDR1 as SGHTA and CDR2 as FQGTGA. The CDR3 nucleotides are TGTGCCAGCAGCTCTCAGACAGGGAGTGAAGCTTTCTTT. This translates into CASSSQTGSEAFF.

The chain carries TRBV5-8 and TRBJ1-3; a possible D gene is TRBD1 (5 bases). The V end was cut by 4 bases, the J end by 0 bases, with 11 bases between. Germline loops: CDR1 SGHTS, CDR2 YDEGEE. The CDR3 loop spans 15 amino acids. The CDR3 nucleotides read TGTGCCAGCAGCCCTGAGGGACTCTCTGGAAACACCATATATTTT. It translates to CASSPEGLSGNTIYF.

The J gene is TRBJ1-2, the V gene TRBV27; a weak D match, TRBD1 (6 bases). The CDR3 length is 15 residues. In germline, CDR1 is MNHEY, CDR2 SMNVEV (reference sequence). V lost 4 bases, J lost 7 bases, and 19 bases lay in between. The CDR3 is CASSYVGGRGAGYTF. The CDR3 DNA is TGTGCCAGCAGTTACGTCGGGGGGCGTGGAGCTGGCTACACCTTC.

This chain uses TRBV10-2 with TRBJ1-2; 11 bases align to TRBD1. The CDR3 covers 17 residues. The germline V gene encodes CDR1 WSHSY and CDR2 SAAADI. Losses at the gene ends were 2 bases for V and 4 bases for J; bases not matched to a gene: 9. CDR3 amino acids: CASSEPRTGGFGYGYTF. The CDR3 nucleotides read TGCGCCAGCAGTGAGCCCCGGACAGGGGGCTTCGGCTATGGCTACACCTTC.

The chain recombines TRBV11-3 with TRBJ2-3; D call uncertain. V was cut by 5 bases and J by 4 bases, with 7 bases left in between. The germline CDR1 and CDR2 sequences are SGHNT and YENEEA. This CDR3 region has 12 residues. CDR3: CASSPYSDTQYF. DNA for the CDR3: TGTGCCAGCAGCCCTTATTCAGATACGCAGTATTTT.

This chain connects TRBV21-1 to TRBJ1-3; TRBD1 is the table's D call and was not checked against the DNA. TRBV21-1 has pseudogene status. The CDR3 spans 14 residues. CDR3 in DNA: TGTGCCAGCAGCAAATCTGCCAGGGTGGACACCATATATTTT. This translates into CASSKSARVDTIYF.